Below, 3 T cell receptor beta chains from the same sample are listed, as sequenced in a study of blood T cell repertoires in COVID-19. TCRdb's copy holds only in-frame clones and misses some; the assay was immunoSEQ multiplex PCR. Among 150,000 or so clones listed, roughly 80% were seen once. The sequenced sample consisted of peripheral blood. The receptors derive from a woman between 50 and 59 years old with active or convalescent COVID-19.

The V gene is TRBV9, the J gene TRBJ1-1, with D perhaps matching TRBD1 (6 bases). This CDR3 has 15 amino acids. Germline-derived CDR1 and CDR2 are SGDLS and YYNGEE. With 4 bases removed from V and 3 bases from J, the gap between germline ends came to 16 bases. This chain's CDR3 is CASSLSGTRDTEAFF. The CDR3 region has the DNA TGTGCCAGCAGCCTGTCCGGGACACGGGACACTGAAGCTTTCTTT.

The CDR3 nucleotides are TGTGCCAGCAGCCCGCCCACAGCCAACAATGAGCAGTTCTTC. Amino acid sequence: CASSPPTANNEQFF. V and J are TRBV4-2 and TRBJ2-1; D is uncertain. CDR3 size: 14 residues. The V and J ends lost 4 bases and 5 bases respectively, with 12 bases between them. The V gene's germline CDR1 is LGHNA and CDR2 YNFKEQ.

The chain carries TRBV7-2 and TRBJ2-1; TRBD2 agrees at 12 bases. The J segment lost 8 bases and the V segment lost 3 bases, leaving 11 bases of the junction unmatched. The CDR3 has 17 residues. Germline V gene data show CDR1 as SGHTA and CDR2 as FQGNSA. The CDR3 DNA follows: TGTGCCAGCAGCTTTAGAGCTAGCGGGGGGGCCCCCCATGAGCAGTTCTTC. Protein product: CASSFRASGGAPHEQFF.